This T cell receptor beta chain originates from a study of CD8 T cells in ankylosing spondylitis. Study results and limitations: Matched synovial fluid from ankylosing spondylitis patients was reported to be enriched for disease-linked clones. Ankylosing spondylitis blood appeared to carry a characteristic TCR beta motif of roughly 8 highly homologous variants. Past research had described some motif variants in reactive arthritis synovial fluid and blood.

At least ten counts were recorded for this clonotype. Its antigen is not known. Per the germline V gene, CDR1 is MNHEY and CDR2 is SMNVEV (reference sequence). V was trimmed by 6 bases and J by 2 bases, leaving 8 bases between them. CDR3 size: 13 residues. Making use of molecular barcodes, quantitative 5'-RACE generated TCR beta libraries. TCRdb processed the 5' RACE reads anew with MiXCR; each CDR3 protein has one entry. The table has roughly 230,000 distinct CDR3 sequences, approximately 8.4% seen once. The J gene is TRBJ1-5, the V gene TRBV27, with no clear D. The clonotype was recovered from a female donor with ankylosing spondylitis or in good health (not recorded which). The specimen was blood, either unsorted or a sorted T cell fraction (not recorded which). DNA of the CDR3: TGTGCCAGCAGGAAATTCGGCAATCAGCCCCAGCATTTT. It codes for CASRKFGNQPQHF.